The table lists the clone carrying this TCR beta chain with a count of one. These data belong to a study of blood T cell repertoires in COVID-19. Overall study: PBMCs, B-cell-depleted T cells, or T cells provided the cDNA or gDNA that made up the material.

This CDR3 spans 16 amino acids. V lost 3 bases to trimming and J lost 2 bases, with 13 bases between them. Germline V gene sequence: CDR1 LNHDA, CDR2 SQIVND (reference sequence). Participant reports of clinical history set cohort assignment. Assay: immunoSEQ multiplex PCR; the TCRdb copy retains only in-frame clones and omits some. The sample contains hundreds of thousands of clones, about 88% of which appear only once. The material sequenced was PBMCs or T cells enriched from blood (not recorded which). The chain recombines TRBV19 with TRBJ2-2; D is possibly TRBD2 (6 bases). The clonotype was recovered from a woman aged 25 to 39 who had been exposed to COVID-19. The CDR3 region has the DNA TGTGCCAGTAGTATTTGGGGGGTAGCTAACACCGGGGAGCTGTTTTTT. The encoded protein is CASSIWGVANTGELFF.